This T cell receptor beta chain comes out of a study of blood T cells in healthy people across ages. A second about 7 to 11 cycle PCR used barcoded and J-beta primers. TCRdb re-derived calls from the 5' RACE reads in MiXCR, one entry per CDR3 protein. The top ten hold approximately 19% of the sample, which has around 800,000 distinct CDR3 sequences, around 45% seen once. Sample donors were healthy Caucasian individuals that came from Russia, aged roughly 6 to 95. Study conclusions and caveats: Older individuals had lower TCR beta diversity per million T cells (the decline was roughly linear). Investigators treated diversity estimates from one million T cells as underestimates. Lack of knowledge of donor CMV status possibly confounded expanded clonotype changes.

This clonotype was seen more than once but under ten times. Antigen specificity is unknown. The CDR3 is 13 residues long. Germline CDR1 PRHDT, CDR2 FYEKMQ (reference sequence). V dropped 5 bases and J dropped 7 bases, with 14 bases sitting between them. Sequencing was carried out using blood. The chain joins TRBV13 to TRBJ1-2; D is unclear. The receptor comes from a man in his sixties in good health. CDR3 nucleotides: TGTGCCAGCAGCCCCGCCCCGCTTGCTGGCTACACCTTC. Its translation: CASSPAPLAGYTF.